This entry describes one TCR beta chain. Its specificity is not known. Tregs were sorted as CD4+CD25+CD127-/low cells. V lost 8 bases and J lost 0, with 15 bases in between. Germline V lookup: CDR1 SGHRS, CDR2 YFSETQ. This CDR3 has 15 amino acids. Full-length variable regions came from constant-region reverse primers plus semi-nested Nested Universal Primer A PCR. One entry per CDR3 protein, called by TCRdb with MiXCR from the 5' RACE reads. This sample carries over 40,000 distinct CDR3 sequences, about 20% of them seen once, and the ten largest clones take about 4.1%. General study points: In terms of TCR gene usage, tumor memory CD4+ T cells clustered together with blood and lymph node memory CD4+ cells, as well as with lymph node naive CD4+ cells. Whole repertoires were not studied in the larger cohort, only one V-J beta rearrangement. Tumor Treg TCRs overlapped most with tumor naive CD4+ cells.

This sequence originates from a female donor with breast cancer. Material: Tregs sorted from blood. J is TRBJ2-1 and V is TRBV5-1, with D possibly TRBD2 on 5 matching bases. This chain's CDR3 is CASRPAGGSYNEQFF. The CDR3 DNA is TGCGCCAGTAGGCCGGCGGGCGGCTCCTACAATGAGCAGTTCTTC.